This T cell receptor beta chain originates from a study of blood T cell repertoires in COVID-19. Original processing notes: Estimation of nucleated cell counts was performed using reference gene primer amplification. Sequencing was performed with immunoSEQ multiplex PCR; in TCRdb, only in-frame clones are kept and a portion is missing. That table gives V, J and clone size, and the DNA gave D and trimming. There are over 250,000 clones in the sample; roughly 87% occur only once, and 8% to 9.5% lies in the top ten. Cohort placement rested on clinical history that participants reported themselves. Input material: PBMCs or T cells enriched from blood (not recorded which). The receptor's source is a woman between 18 and 29 years old who had recovered from COVID-19.

CDR3 amino acids: CASSETDSGNTIYF. In DNA form, the CDR3 reads TGTGCCAGCAGCGAGACAGACTCTGGAAACACCATATATTTT. The chain is built from TRBV4-2 and TRBJ1-3, with a weak D call TRBD1 (5 bases). The germline V and J ends were trimmed by 5 bases and 0 bases, with 8 bases remaining between them. The germline CDR1 and CDR2 sequences are LGHNA and YNFKEQ. CDR3 size: 14 residues.